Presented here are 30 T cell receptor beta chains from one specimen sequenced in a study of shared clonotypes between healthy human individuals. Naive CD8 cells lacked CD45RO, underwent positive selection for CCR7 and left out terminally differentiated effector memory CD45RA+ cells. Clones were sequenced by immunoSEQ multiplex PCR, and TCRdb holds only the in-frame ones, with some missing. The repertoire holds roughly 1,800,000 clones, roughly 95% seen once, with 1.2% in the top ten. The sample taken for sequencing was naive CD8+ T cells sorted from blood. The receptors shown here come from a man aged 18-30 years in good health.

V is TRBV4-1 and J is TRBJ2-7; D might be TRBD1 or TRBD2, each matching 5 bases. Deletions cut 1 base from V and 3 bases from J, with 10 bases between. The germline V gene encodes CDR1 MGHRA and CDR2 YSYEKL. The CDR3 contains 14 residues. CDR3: CASSQAGRIYEQYF. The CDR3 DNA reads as TGCGCCAGCAGCCAAGCGGGACGGATCTACGAGCAGTACTTC.

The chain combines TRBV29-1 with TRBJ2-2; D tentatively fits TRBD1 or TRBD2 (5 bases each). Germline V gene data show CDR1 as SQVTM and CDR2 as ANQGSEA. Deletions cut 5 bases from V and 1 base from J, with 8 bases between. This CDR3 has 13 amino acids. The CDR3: CSVWDQNTGELFF. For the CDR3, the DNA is TGCAGCGTTTGGGACCAGAACACCGGGGAGCTGTTTTTT.

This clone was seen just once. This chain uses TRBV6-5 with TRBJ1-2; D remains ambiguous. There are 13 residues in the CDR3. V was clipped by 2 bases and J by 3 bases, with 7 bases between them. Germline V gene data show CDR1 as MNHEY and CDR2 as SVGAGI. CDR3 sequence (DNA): TGTGCCAGCAGTTACGAGTCGGACTATGGCTACACCTTC. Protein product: CASSYESDYGYTF.

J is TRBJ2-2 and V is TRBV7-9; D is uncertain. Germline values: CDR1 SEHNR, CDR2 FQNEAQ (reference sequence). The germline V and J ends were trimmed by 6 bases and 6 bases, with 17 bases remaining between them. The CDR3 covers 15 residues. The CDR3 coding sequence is TGTGCCAGCAGTTCCCCCATTGCTAATCCCGGGGAGCTGTTTTTT. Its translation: CASSSPIANPGELFF.

The CDR3 coding sequence is TGTGCCAGCAGCTTTTATTCCGATAGCAATCAGCCCCAGCATTTT. Residues: CASSFYSDSNQPQHF. The rearrangement joins TRBV5-5 to TRBJ1-5; no definite D call. Germline V gene lookup returns CDR1 SGHKS and CDR2 YYEKEE (reference sequence). V lost 2 bases and J 0 bases, leaving 9 bases between the germline ends. The CDR3 is made up of 15 amino acids.

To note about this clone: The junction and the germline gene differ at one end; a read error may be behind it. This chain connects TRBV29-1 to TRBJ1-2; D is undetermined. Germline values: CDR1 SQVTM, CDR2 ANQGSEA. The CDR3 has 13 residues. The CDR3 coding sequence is TGCAGCGCTGAACCTGGAGTCAGCTATGGCTACACCTTC. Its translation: CSAEPGVSYGYTF.

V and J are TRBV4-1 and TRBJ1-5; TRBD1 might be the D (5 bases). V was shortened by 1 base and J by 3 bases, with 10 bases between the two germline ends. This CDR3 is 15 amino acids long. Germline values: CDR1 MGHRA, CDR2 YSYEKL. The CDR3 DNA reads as TGCGCCAGCAGCCAAGCACAGGCCGTCAATCAGCCCCAGCATTTT. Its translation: CASSQAQAVNQPQHF.

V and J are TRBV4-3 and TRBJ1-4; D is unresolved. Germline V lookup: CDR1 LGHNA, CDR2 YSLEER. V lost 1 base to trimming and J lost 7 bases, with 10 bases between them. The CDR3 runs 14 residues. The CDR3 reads CASSQGIVGEKLFF. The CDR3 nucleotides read TGCGCCAGCAGCCAAGGGATAGTGGGTGAAAAACTGTTTTTT.

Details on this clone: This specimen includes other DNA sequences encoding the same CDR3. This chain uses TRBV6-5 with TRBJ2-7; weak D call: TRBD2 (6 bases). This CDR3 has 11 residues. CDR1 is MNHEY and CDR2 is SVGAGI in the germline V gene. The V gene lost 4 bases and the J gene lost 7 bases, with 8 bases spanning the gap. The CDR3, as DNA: TGTGCCAGCAGTTCCGGGGGTGAGCAGTACTTC. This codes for CASSSGGEQYF.

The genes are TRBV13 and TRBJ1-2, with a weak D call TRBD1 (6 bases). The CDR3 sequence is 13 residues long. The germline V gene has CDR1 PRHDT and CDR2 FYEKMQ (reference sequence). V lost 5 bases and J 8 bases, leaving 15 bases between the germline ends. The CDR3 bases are TGTGCCAGCAGCACCACAGCGGGGGGCGGCTACACCTTC. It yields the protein CASSTTAGGGYTF.

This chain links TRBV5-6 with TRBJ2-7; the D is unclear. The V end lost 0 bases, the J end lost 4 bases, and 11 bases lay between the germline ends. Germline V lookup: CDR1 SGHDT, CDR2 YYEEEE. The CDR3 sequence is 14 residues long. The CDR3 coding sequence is TGTGCCAGCAGCTTGGGGCAGGTTACTTACGAGCAGTACTTC. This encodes CASSLGQVTYEQYF.

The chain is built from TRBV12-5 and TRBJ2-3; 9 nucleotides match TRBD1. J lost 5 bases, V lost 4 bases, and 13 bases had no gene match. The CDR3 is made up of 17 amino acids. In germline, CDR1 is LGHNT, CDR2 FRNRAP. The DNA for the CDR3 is TGTGCTAGTGGTTGGACACTACAGGGGGCTGGGGGAGATACGCAGTATTTT. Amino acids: CASGWTLQGAGGDTQYF.

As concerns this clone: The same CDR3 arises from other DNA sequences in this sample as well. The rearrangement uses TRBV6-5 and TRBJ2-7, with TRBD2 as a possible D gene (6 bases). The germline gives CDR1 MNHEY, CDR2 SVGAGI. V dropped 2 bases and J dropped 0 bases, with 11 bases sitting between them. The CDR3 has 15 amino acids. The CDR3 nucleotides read TGTGCCAGCAGTTACGGGGCGGGGAGCTCCTACGAGCAGTACTTC. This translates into CASSYGAGSSYEQYF.

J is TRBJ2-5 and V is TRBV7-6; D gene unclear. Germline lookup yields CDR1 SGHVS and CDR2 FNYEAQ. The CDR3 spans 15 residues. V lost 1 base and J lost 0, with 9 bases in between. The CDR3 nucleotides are TGTGCCAGCAGCTTAGAGGGTCCTTACCAAGAGACCCAGTACTTC. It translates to CASSLEGPYQETQYF.

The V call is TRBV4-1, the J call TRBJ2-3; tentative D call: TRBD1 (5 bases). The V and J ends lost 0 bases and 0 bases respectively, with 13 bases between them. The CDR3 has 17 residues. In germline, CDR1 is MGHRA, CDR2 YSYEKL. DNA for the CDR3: TGCGCCAGCAGCCAAGAGGGGCAGGCCTCTAGCACAGATACGCAGTATTTT. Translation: CASSQEGQASSTDTQYF.

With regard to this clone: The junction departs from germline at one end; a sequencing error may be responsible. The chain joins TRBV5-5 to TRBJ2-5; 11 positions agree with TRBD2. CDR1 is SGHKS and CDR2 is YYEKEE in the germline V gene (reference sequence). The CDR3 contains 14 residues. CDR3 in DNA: TGTGCCAGCAGCTTGGATACTAGCGGGGGCCCGACCGACTTC. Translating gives CASSLDTSGGPTDF.

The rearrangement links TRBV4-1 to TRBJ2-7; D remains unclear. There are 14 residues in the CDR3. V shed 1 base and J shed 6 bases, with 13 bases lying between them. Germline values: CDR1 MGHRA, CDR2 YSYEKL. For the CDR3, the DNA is TGCGCCAGCAGCCAAGCCTCGTCCCCCTTCGAGCAGTACTTC. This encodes CASSQASSPFEQYF.

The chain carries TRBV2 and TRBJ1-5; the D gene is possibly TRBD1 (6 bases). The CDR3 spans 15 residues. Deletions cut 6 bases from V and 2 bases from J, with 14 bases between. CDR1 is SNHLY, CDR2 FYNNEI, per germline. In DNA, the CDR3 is TGTGCCAGCAGCGAGGGAGGGGGTGGCAATCAGCCCCAGCATTTT. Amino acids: CASSEGGGGNQPQHF.

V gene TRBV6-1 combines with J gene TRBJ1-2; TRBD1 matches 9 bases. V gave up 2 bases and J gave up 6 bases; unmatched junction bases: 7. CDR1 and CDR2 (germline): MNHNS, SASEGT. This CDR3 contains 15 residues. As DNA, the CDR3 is TGTGCCAGCAGTGAACTGAAGGGACAGGGCCATGGCTACACCTTC. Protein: CASSELKGQGHGYTF.

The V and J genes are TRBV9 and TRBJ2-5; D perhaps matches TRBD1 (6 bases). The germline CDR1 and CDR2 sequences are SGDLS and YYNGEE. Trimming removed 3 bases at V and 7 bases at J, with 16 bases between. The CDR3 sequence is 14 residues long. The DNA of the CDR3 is TGTGCCAGCAGCGCCGGGGACACCCAGGGGACCCAGTACTTC. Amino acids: CASSAGDTQGTQYF.

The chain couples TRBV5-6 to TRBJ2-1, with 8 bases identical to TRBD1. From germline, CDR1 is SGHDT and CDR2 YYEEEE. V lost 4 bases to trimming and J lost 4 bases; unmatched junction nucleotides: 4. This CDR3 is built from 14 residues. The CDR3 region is CASSRDRRYNEQFF. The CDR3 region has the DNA TGTGCCAGCAGCAGGGACAGGAGATACAATGAGCAGTTCTTC.

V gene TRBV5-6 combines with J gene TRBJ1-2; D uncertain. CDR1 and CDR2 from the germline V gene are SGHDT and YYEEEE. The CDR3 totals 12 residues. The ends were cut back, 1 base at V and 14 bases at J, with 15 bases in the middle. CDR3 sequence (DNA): TGTGCCAGCAGCTTGTTGCAGTCAGAGCAAACCTTC. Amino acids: CASSLLQSEQTF.

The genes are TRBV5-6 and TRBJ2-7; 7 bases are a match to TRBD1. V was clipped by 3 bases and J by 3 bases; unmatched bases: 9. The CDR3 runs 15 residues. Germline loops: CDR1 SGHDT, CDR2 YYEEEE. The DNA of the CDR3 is TGTGCCAGCAGCTCTCAGGGGGTAGGGGGCTACGAGCAGTACTTC. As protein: CASSSQGVGGYEQYF.

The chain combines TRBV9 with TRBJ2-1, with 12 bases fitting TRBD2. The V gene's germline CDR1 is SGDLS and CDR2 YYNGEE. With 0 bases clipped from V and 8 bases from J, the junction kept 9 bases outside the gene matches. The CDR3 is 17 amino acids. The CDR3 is CASSVGLAGGQSDEQFF. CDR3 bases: TGTGCCAGCAGCGTAGGTCTAGCGGGGGGGCAATCCGATGAGCAGTTCTTC.

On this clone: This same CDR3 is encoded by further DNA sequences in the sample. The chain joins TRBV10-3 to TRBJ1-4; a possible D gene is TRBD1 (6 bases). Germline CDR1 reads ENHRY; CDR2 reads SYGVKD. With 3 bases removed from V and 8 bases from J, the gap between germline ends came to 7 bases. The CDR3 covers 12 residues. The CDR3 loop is CAISEGGEKLFF. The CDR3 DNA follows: TGTGCCATCAGTGAAGGGGGAGAAAAACTGTTTTTT.

The CDR3 bases are TGTGCCATCAGTGAGTGGTCAAGAGCTTTCTTT. Protein product: CAISEWSRAFF. The chain has TRBV10-3 and TRBJ1-1; no clear D gene. The CDR3 extends over 11 amino acids. V was shortened by 1 base and J by 10 bases, with 7 bases between the two germline ends. Looked up from germline, CDR1 is ENHRY and CDR2 is SYGVKD.

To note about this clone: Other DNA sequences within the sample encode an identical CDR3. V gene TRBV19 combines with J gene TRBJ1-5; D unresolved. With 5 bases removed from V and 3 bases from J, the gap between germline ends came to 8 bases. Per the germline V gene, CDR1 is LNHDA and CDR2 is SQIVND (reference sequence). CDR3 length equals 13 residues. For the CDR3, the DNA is TGTGCCAGTAGTCCCACGATCAATCAGCCCCAGCATTTT. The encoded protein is CASSPTINQPQHF.

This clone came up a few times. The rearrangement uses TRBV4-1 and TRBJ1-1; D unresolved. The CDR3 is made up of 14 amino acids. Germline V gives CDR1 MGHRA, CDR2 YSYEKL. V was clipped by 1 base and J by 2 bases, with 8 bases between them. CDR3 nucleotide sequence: TGCGCCAGCAGCCAAGGAGTTGGTAACACTGAAGCTTTCTTT. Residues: CASSQGVGNTEAFF.

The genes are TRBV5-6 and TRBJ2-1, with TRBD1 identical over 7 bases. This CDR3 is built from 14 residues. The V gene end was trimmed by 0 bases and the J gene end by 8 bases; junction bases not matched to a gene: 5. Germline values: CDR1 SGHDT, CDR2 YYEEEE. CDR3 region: CASSLGGGWDEQFF. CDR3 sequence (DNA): TGTGCCAGCAGCTTGGGAGGGGGCTGGGATGAGCAGTTCTTC.

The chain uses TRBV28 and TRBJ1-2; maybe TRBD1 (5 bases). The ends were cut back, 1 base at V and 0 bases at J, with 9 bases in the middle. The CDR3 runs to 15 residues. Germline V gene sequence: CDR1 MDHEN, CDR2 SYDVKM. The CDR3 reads CASSLLTATNYGYTF. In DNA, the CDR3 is TGTGCCAGCAGTTTATTGACAGCGACTAACTATGGCTACACCTTC.